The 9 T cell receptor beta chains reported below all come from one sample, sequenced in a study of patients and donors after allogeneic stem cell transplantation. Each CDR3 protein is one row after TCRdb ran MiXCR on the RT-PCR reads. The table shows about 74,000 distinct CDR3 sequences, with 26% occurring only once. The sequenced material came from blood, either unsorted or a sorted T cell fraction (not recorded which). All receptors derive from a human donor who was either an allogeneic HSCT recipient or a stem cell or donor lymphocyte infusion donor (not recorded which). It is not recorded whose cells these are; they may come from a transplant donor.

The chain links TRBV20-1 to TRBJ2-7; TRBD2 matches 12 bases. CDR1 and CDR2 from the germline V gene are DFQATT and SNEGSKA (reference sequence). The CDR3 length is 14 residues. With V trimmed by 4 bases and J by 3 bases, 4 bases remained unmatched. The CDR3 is CSAKTSGSRYEQYF. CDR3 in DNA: TGCAGTGCTAAGACTAGCGGGAGTCGCTACGAGCAGTACTTC.

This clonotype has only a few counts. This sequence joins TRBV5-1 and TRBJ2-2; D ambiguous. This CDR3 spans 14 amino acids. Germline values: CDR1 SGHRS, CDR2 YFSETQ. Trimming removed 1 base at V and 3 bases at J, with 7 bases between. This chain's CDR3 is CASSLWLDTGELFF. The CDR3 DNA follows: TGCGCCAGCAGCTTGTGGCTGGACACCGGGGAGCTGTTTTTT. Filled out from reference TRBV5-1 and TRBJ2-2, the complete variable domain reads KAGVTQTPRYLIKTRGQQVTLSCSPISGHRSVSWYQQTPGQGLQFLFEYFSETQRNKGNFPGRFSGRQFSNSRSEMNVSTLELGDSALYLCASSLWLDTGELFFGEGSRLTVL.

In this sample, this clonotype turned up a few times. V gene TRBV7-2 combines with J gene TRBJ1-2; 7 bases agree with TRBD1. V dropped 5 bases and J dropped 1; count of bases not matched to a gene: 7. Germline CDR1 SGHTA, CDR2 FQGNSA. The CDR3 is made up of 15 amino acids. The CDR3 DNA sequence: TGTGCCAGCAGCCGACCTGACAGGGTTAACTATGGCTACACCTTC. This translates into CASSRPDRVNYGYTF.

This CDR3 reads CASTPAGGASYGYTF. In DNA form, the CDR3 reads TGTGCCAGCACCCCCGCGGGGGGCGCGAGCTATGGCTACACCTTC. The rearrangement joins TRBV2 to TRBJ1-2; tentatively, D is TRBD1 (6 bases). Trimming shortened V by 7 bases and J by 4 bases, and 19 bases separated the two germline ends. The CDR3 runs to 15 residues. Germline V CDR1 and CDR2: SNHLY, FYNNEI.

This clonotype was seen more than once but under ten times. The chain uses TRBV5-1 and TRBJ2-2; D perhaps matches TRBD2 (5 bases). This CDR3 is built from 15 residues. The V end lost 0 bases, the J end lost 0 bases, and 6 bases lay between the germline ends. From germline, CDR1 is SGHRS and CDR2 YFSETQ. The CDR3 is CASSLGGTNTGELFF. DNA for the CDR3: TGCGCCAGCAGCTTGGGAGGGACGAACACCGGGGAGCTGTTTTTT.

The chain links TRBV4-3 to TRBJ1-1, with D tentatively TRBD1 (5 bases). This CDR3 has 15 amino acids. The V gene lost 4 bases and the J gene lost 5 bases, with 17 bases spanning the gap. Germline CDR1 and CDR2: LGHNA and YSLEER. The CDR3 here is CASSRERGGRTEAFF. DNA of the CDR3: TGCGCCAGCAGCCGCGAGCGGGGCGGAAGGACTGAAGCTTTCTTT.

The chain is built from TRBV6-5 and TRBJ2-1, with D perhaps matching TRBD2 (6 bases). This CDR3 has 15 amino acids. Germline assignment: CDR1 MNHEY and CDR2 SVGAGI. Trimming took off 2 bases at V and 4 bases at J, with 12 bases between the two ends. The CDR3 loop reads CASSYTAGGYNEQFF. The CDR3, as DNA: TGTGCCAGCAGTTACACAGCCGGGGGTTACAATGAGCAGTTCTTC.

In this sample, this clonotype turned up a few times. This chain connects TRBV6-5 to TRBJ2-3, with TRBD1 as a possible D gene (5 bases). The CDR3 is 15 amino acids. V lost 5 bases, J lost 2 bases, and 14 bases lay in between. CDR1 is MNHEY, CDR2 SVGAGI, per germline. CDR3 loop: CASSATVGDTDTQYF. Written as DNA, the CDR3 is TGTGCCAGCAGTGCGACTGTAGGGGACACAGATACGCAGTATTTT.

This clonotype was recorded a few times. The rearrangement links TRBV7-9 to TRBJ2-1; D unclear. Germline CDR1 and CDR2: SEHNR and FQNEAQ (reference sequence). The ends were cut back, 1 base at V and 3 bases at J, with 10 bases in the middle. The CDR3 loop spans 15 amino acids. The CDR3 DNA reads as TGTGCCAGCAGCTTAGTACAAAGTCGCTACAATGAGCAGTTCTTC. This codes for CASSLVQSRYNEQFF.